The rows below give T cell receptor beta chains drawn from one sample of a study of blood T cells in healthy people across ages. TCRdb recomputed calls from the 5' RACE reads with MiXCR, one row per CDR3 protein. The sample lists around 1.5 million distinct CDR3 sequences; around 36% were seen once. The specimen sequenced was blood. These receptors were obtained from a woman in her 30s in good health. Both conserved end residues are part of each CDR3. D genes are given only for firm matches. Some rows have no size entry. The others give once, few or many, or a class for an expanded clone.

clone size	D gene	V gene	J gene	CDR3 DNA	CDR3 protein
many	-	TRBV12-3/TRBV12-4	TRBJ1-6	TGTGCCAGCAGCTTAGGTGGTTCCTATAATTCACCCCTCCACTTT	CASSLGGSYNSPLHF
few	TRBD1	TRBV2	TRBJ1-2	TGTGCCAGCAGTTCGGAACAGGGGGCCGTTGGCTACACCTTC	CASSSEQGAVGYTF
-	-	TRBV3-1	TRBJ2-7	TGTGCCAGCAGCCAAGAACAGAAGGCAGGTGCCTACGAGCAGTACTTC	CASSQEQKAGAYEQYF
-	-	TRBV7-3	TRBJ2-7	TGTGCCAGCAGCTCAAACCCCGGGACATTAACCTACGAGCAGTACTTC	CASSSNPGTLTYEQYF
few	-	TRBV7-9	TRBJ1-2	TGTGCCAGCAGCTTAACAGGGTTTGGGTATGGCTACACCTTC	CASSLTGFGYGYTF
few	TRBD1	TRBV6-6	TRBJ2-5	TGTGCCAGCAGCTCCGAAGACAGGGTGATAAAGACCCAGTACTTC	CASSSEDRVIKTQYF
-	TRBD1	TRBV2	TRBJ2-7	TGTGCCAACAGGGGAGGGACAGGGAACCCCTACGAGCAGTACTTC	CANRGGTGNPYEQYF
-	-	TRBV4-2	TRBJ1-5	TGTGCCGGCAGCCAAGAGTATACAGCCAATCAGCCCCAGCATTTT	CAGSQEYTANQPQHF
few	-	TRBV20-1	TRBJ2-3	TGCAGTGCTAGCGGACTGGCTAGCACAGATACGCAGTATTTT	CSASGLASTDTQYF
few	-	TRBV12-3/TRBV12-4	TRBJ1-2	TGTGCCAGCTCCCCCGGAGGGGTAGGCTACACCTTC	CASSPGGVGYTF
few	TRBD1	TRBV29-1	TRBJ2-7	TGCAGCGGTCGGACAGGGAGCTCCTACGAGCAGTACTTC	CSGRTGSSYEQYF
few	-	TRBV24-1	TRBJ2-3	TGTGCCACCAGTGATTACTGGGGAGATACGCAGTATTTT	CATSDYWGDTQYF
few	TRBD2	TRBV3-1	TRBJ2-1	TGTGCCAGCAGCCAAGGTTTGGGGGAGGGCAATGAGCAGTTCTTC	CASSQGLGEGNEQFF
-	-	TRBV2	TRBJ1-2	TGTGCCAGCAGTGAAGCGTCCGTCCTGTATGGCTACACCTTC	CASSEASVLYGYTF
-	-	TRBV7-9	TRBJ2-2	TGTGCCAGCAGCTTAGGACAGGCGCGCGGGGAGCTGTTTTTT	CASSLGQARGELFF
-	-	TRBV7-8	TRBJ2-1	TGTGCCAGCAGCTTATTTTCCGGGTCGGAGGACAATGAGCAGTTCTTC	CASSLFSGSEDNEQFF
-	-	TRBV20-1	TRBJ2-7	TGCAGTGCTAGAGATCAAGGCTTAGGGAACTACGAGCAGTACTTC	CSARDQGLGNYEQYF
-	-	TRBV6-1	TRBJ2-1	TGTGCCAGCAGTGAAGTCCGCTACGATGAGCAGTTCTTC	CASSEVRYDEQFF
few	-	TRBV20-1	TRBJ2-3	TGCAGTGCTAGAGTCCCCAGGGGTCTTTCTAGCACAGATACGCAGTATTTT	CSARVPRGLSSTDTQYF
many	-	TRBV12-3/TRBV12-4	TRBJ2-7	TGTGCCAGCAGTTTAGTTGCAGCGGGCGAGCAGTACTTC	CASSLVAAGEQYF
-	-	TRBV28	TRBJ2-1	TGTGCCAGCAGGACCCTTAAAGGGGAGCAGTTCTTC	CASRTLKGEQFF
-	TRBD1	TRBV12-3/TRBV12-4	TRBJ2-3	TGTGCCAGCAGTACCCGACAGGGACGTCCGGATACGCAGTATTTT	CASSTRQGRPDTQYF
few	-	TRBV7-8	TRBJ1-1	TGTGCCAGCAGCTTAGCGTTAAGGGGCGCGACTGAAGCTTTCTTT	CASSLALRGATEAFF
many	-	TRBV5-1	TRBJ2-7	TGCGCCAGCAGAGACTCGGGCGAGCAGTACTTC	CASRDSGEQYF
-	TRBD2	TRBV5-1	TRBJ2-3	TGCGCCAGCAGCTATATGTTTGGGGTAGCGGGAGTGAGCACAGATACGCAGTATTTT	CASSYMFGVAGVSTDTQYF
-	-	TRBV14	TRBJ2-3	TGTGCCAGCAGCCCCCGACTACTCTCAGATACGCAGTATTTT	CASSPRLLSDTQYF